Shown below are 19 T cell receptor beta chains from a single sample sequenced in a study of control samples from healthy donors and cancer patients. Method: immunoSEQ multiplex PCR; TCRdb's copy keeps in-frame clones and lacks some. The sample contains tens of thousands of clones, 70% to 90% of which appear only once. Specimen: blood. The receptors here all came from a man aged 45-60 years in good health.

Concerning this clone itself: One junction end does not reproduce the germline sequence, and a read error may be involved. The V gene is TRBV7-7, the J gene TRBJ2-3; unclear D gene. The germline gives CDR1 SSHAT, CDR2 FNYEAQ (reference sequence). The CDR3 runs to 14 residues. This chain's CDR3 is CASSLHDTPDTQYF. Written as DNA, the CDR3 is TGTGCTAGCAGCTTACATGATACCCCAGATACGCAGTATTTT.

V and J are TRBV25-1 and TRBJ1-2, with D maybe TRBD1 (5 bases). The CDR3 is 12 amino acids. Germline V gives CDR1 MGHDK, CDR2 SYGVNS. V lost 2 bases and J 4 bases, leaving 5 bases between the germline ends. CDR3 in DNA: TGTGCCAGCAGTGAAGGGGCCTATGGCTACACCTTC. Protein product: CASSEGAYGYTF.

The CDR3 loop reads CASNTVAASNQPQHF. As DNA, the CDR3 is TGTGCCAGTAACACCGTCGCGGCGTCGAATCAGCCCCAGCATTTT. The chain joins TRBV19 to TRBJ1-5; no clear D gene. The germline V gene encodes CDR1 LNHDA and CDR2 SQIVND (reference sequence). The CDR3 runs to 15 residues. Trimming took off 7 bases at V and 4 bases at J, with 17 bases between the two ends.

This clone was observed a single time. In DNA form, the CDR3 reads TGTGCCAGCAGCCAAGGACAGGGGGGCACTGAAGCTTTCTTT. It codes for CASSQGQGGTEAFF. This sequence joins TRBV3-1 (or the pseudogene TRBV3-2) and TRBJ1-1, with 9 positions matching TRBD1. This CDR3 has 14 residues. In germline, CDR1 is LGHDT, CDR2 YNNKEL (reference sequence). Unmatched junction bases numbered 1, after V lost 1 base and J lost 4 bases.

V is TRBV7-8 and J is TRBJ1-1; 9 nucleotides line up with TRBD1. This CDR3 has 16 residues. In germline, CDR1 is SGHVS, CDR2 FQNEAQ. The J segment lost 4 bases and the V segment lost 0 bases, leaving 6 bases of the junction unmatched. CDR3 residues: CASSLAWTGVFTEAFF. The CDR3 DNA is TGTGCCAGCAGCTTAGCCTGGACAGGGGTTTTCACTGAAGCTTTCTTT.

This clone appeared a few times. The genes are TRBV7-9 and TRBJ2-7; D perhaps matches TRBD2 (5 bases). V was shortened by 4 bases and J by 2 bases, with 6 bases between the two germline ends. Germline lookup yields CDR1 SEHNR and CDR2 FQNEAQ (reference sequence). The CDR3 totals 12 residues. In DNA form, the CDR3 reads TGTGCCAGCAGCTGGAGGACCTACGAGCAGTACTTC. It encodes CASSWRTYEQYF.

The J gene is TRBJ2-3, the V gene TRBV7-9; D remains unclear. Germline V gene data show CDR1 as SEHNR and CDR2 as FQNEAQ (reference sequence). CDR3 length: 13 residues. The ends were cut back, 0 bases at V and 8 bases at J, with 9 bases in the middle. The CDR3 bases are TGTGCCAGCAGCTTAGCATCCGCGGCTACGCAGTATTTT. Protein sequence: CASSLASAATQYF.

The CDR3 loop is CASSQDYSRQGPSYEQYF. The CDR3 bases are TGCGCCAGCAGCCAAGATTATAGTCGGCAGGGGCCATCCTACGAGCAGTACTTC. The chain has TRBV4-3 and TRBJ2-7; D is possibly TRBD1 (6 bases). The germline V gene encodes CDR1 LGHNA and CDR2 YSLEER. V lost 0 bases and J 1 base, leaving 19 bases between the germline ends. The CDR3 spans 18 residues.

The chain employs TRBV6-5 and TRBJ1-5; D possibly corresponds to TRBD1 (6 bases). Trimming cost V 7 bases and J 3 bases, with 13 bases left between them. The germline V gene has CDR1 MNHEY and CDR2 SVGAGI. The CDR3 has 14 residues. Here the CDR3 reads CASKGGTTNQPQHF. In nucleotides, the CDR3 is TGTGCCAGCAAAGGGGGGACTACCAATCAGCCCCAGCATTTT.

This clone has only one observation. This chain links TRBV9 with TRBJ2-1, with 8 bases matching TRBD2. The V and J ends lost 0 bases and 4 bases, in that order; junction bases with no gene match: 3. The CDR3 is made up of 15 amino acids. From germline, CDR1 is SGDLS and CDR2 YYNGEE. In DNA form, the CDR3 reads TGTGCCAGCAGCGTAGTAGGGACTAGTTACAATGAGCAGTTCTTC. The encoded protein is CASSVVGTSYNEQFF.

The chain joins TRBV5-1 to TRBJ2-5, with 7 bases aligning to TRBD2. This CDR3 has 14 residues. Germline CDR1 reads SGHRS; CDR2 reads YFSETQ. After removal of 7 bases from V and 3 bases from J, the junction contained 9 bases not matched to a gene. The CDR3 DNA reads TGCGCCAGCCGCTATAGCGGGTCAGAAGAGACCCAGTACTTC. Translated: CASRYSGSEETQYF.

V is TRBV18 and J is TRBJ2-3; tentative D call: TRBD2 (6 bases). Germline lookup yields CDR1 KGHSH and CDR2 LQKENI. This CDR3 spans 14 amino acids. V dropped 0 bases and J dropped 4 bases, with 8 bases sitting between them. The CDR3 DNA follows: TGTGCCAGCTCACCACCTACTAGCCCAGATACGCAGTATTTT. Translation gives CASSPPTSPDTQYF.

This chain connects TRBV27 to TRBJ1-2; 7 positions agree with TRBD1. Trimming removed 4 bases from V and 4 bases from J; junction bases left unmatched: 9. Germline V CDR1 and CDR2: MNHEY, SMNVEV (reference sequence). This CDR3 comprises 15 residues. The CDR3 loop reads CASSSNPDRVYGYTF. The DNA for the CDR3 is TGTGCCAGCAGTTCAAACCCCGACAGGGTCTATGGCTACACCTTC.

V gene TRBV30 combines with J gene TRBJ2-7; D remains ambiguous. The V end lost 0 bases, the J end lost 5 bases, and 11 bases lay between the germline ends. The germline V gene encodes CDR1 GTSNPN and CDR2 SVGIG (reference sequence). This CDR3 has 13 amino acids. The CDR3 loop is CAWSVLQAHEQYF. In DNA form, the CDR3 reads TGTGCCTGGAGTGTACTTCAGGCCCACGAGCAGTACTTC.

This clone has just a few counts. The chain recombines TRBV7-6 with TRBJ2-7, with no clear D. CDR3 length: 12 amino acids. The V and J ends lost 5 bases and 4 bases respectively, with 9 bases between them. The germline V gene has CDR1 SGHVS and CDR2 FNYEAQ. Written as DNA, the CDR3 is TGTGCCAGCAGCGACGACATATACGAGCAGTACTTC. This codes for CASSDDIYEQYF.

CDR3 region: CASRWTGNTGELFF. The CDR3 DNA reads TGTGCCAGCAGATGGACAGGGAACACCGGGGAGCTGTTTTTT. This rearrangement joins TRBV6-5 to TRBJ2-2; 7 bases are shared with TRBD1. J gave up 1 base and V 6 bases, and 2 bases lay outside the gene matches. CDR1 is MNHEY, CDR2 SVGAGI, per germline. This CDR3 contains 14 residues.

For the CDR3, the DNA is TGTGCCAGCAGCTTACTAGCAGACAGCACAGATACGCAGTATTTT. It is translated as CASSLLADSTDTQYF. The rearrangement uses TRBV5-8 and TRBJ2-3, with D maybe TRBD2 (6 bases). V was trimmed by 2 bases and J by 0 bases, leaving 10 bases between them. This CDR3 spans 15 amino acids. Germline V lookup: CDR1 SGHTS, CDR2 YDEGEE.

In DNA form, the CDR3 reads TGTGCCAGTAATCCAGGGGGCGGGCAGCCCCAGCATTTT. Residues: CASNPGGGQPQHF. V usage is TRBV19 and J usage is TRBJ1-5, with 8 bases fitting TRBD1. V lost 7 bases, J lost 7 bases, and 6 bases stayed unmatched. Germline loops: CDR1 LNHDA, CDR2 SQIVND (reference sequence). The CDR3 consists of 13 residues.

The V and J genes are TRBV7-9 and TRBJ2-1; D uncertain. Between the trimmed V and J ends, which lost 2 bases and 2 bases, there was a span of 10 bases. The CDR3 runs to 15 residues. CDR1 SEHNR and CDR2 FQNEAQ come from the germline V gene (reference sequence). The CDR3, as DNA: TGTGCCAGCAGCTTAAGAGACACGCCCTACAATGAGCAGTTCTTC. It codes for CASSLRDTPYNEQFF.